These 2 T cell receptor beta chains share one sample of origin, sequenced in a study of early T cells in non-severe SARS-CoV-2 infection. One entry per CDR3 protein results from TCRdb running MiXCR on the 5' RACE reads. The sample lists some 91,000 distinct CDR3 sequences; around 10% were seen once. The sample consisted of whole blood, taken at baseline. The receptors originated from an adult who was a healthcare worker with PCR-confirmed SARS-CoV-2 infection or an uninfected control (not recorded which).

This chain uses TRBV29-1 with TRBJ2-1; D is perhaps TRBD2 (6 bases). Trimming left V 4 bases short and J 3 bases short, with 13 bases between. The CDR3 has 14 residues. The germline CDR1 and CDR2 sequences are SQVTM and ANQGSEA. CDR3 sequence (DNA): TGCAGCGTTGTCGGGCTAGCGAGCTACAATGAGCAGTTCTTC. Protein sequence: CSVVGLASYNEQFF.

Ten or more counts support this clonotype. J is TRBJ2-1 and V is TRBV29-1; TRBD2 aligns across 9 bases. This CDR3 spans 13 amino acids. The V and J ends lost 4 bases and 8 bases, in that order; junction bases with no gene match: 6. Germline V gives CDR1 SQVTM, CDR2 ANQGSEA. CDR3: CSVGTSVMDEQFF. The CDR3 DNA reads as TGCAGCGTTGGGACTAGCGTCATGGATGAGCAGTTCTTC.